The 14 T cell receptor beta chains listed next were all sequenced from one sample in a study of technical replicates of blood from a handful of donors. Libraries were prepared by immunoSEQ multiplex PCR; TCRdb keeps only in-frame clonotypes and omits some of them. The sample lists 65,000 to 95,000 clones; around 94% were seen once. The source material was T cells isolated from PBMCs. All receptors come from a human donor in good health.

The chain has TRBV6-1 and TRBJ2-2; the D is unclear. Germline lookup yields CDR1 MNHNS and CDR2 SASEGT. Trimming took 2 bases from V and 4 from J, leaving 14 bases between them. The CDR3 is 16 amino acids. The CDR3 DNA follows: TGTGCCAGCAGTGAATTCGACATTCCGAGCACCGGGGAGCTGTTTTTT. Translation: CASSEFDIPSTGELFF.

The gene calls are TRBV2 and TRBJ1-1; D unclear. CDR3 length: 18 residues. CDR1 is SNHLY and CDR2 is FYNNEI in the germline V gene. V dropped 1 base and J dropped 0 bases, with 18 bases sitting between them. Written as DNA, the CDR3 is TGTGCCAGCAGTGAAGGAAGCTTCTATTTCCTTTTGAACACTGAAGCTTTCTTT. Protein: CASSEGSFYFLLNTEAFF. The whole variable domain, filled in from reference TRBV2 and TRBJ1-1, reads EPEVTQTPSHQVTQMGQEVILRCVPISNHLYFYWYRQILGQKVEFLVSFYNNEISEKSEIFDDQFSVERPDGSNFTLKIRSTKLEDSAMYFCASSEGSFYFLLNTEAFFGQGTRLTVV.

CDR3 residues: CASNELDRNEKLFF. The CDR3 DNA reads TGTGCCAGCAACGAACTGGACAGAAATGAAAAACTGTTTTTT. V usage is TRBV28 and J usage is TRBJ1-4, with D perhaps matching TRBD1 (6 bases). V was shortened by 7 bases and J by 5 bases, with 14 bases between the two germline ends. This CDR3 is 14 amino acids long. Germline V gene sequence: CDR1 MDHEN, CDR2 SYDVKM. Drawing the rest from reference TRBV28 and TRBJ1-4, the complete variable domain is DVKVTQSSRYLVKRTGEKVFLECVQDMDHENMFWYRQDPGLGLRLIYFSYDVKMKEKGDIPEGYSVSREKKERFSLILESASTNQTSMYLCASNELDRNEKLFFGSGTQLSVL.

This clone appeared a few times. This chain uses TRBV4-3 with TRBJ2-7; perhaps TRBD1 as D (6 bases). V lost 0 bases and J lost 4, with 13 bases in between. There are 15 residues in the CDR3. The V gene's germline CDR1 is LGHNA and CDR2 YSLEER. The CDR3 reads CASSQDTGQLYEQYF. In DNA, the CDR3 is TGCGCCAGCAGCCAAGACACAGGGCAATTATACGAGCAGTACTTC.

This clone was seen a handful of times. The V gene is TRBV5-6, the J gene TRBJ2-7, with D maybe TRBD2 (5 bases). The V gene lost 4 bases and the J gene lost 2 bases, with 16 bases spanning the gap. The CDR3 loop spans 15 amino acids. The V gene's germline CDR1 is SGHDT and CDR2 YYEEEE. CDR3 bases: TGTGCCAGCAGCGCCGGAGGACGGCGACCCTACGAGCAGTACTTC. Protein product: CASSAGGRRPYEQYF.

In this sample, this clone turned up a few times. DNA for the CDR3: TGCAGCGCCCCGACAGGGTTCAACTATGGCTACACCTTC. Translation: CSAPTGFNYGYTF. The gene calls are TRBV29-1 and TRBJ1-2; the match to TRBD1 covers 7 bases. Per the germline V gene, CDR1 is SQVTM and CDR2 is ANQGSEA. Trimming took 7 bases from V and 2 from J; bases not matched to a gene: 7. The length of the CDR3 is 13 residues. The full variable domain, completed using reference TRBV29-1 and TRBJ1-2, is SAVISQKPSRDICQRGTSLTIQCQVDSQVTMMFWYRQQPGQSLTLIATANQGSEATYESGFVIDKFPISRPNLTFSTLTVSNMSPEDSSIYLCSAPTGFNYGYTFGSGTRLTVV.

The J gene is TRBJ2-5, the V gene TRBV7-2; 8 nucleotides match TRBD2. CDR1 and CDR2 (germline): SGHTA, FQGNSA. J was trimmed by 0 bases and V by 5 bases; bases with no gene match: 5. The CDR3 extends over 15 amino acids. The CDR3 sequence: CASSSSGVYQETQYF. The CDR3 DNA is TGTGCCAGCAGCAGTAGCGGGGTGTACCAAGAGACCCAGTACTTC. The complete variable domain, with remaining parts taken from reference TRBV7-2 and TRBJ2-5, reads GAGVSQSPSNKVTEKGKDVELRCDPISGHTALYWYRQSLGQGLEFLIYFQGNSAPDKSGLPSDRFSAERTGGSVSTLTIQRTQQEDSAVYLCASSSSGVYQETQYFGPGTRLLVL.

This CDR3 is CASSERGTEAFF. CDR3 DNA: TGTGCCAGCAGCGAACGAGGCACTGAAGCTTTCTTT. V gene TRBV7-2 combines with J gene TRBJ1-1; no firm D call. The germline CDR1 and CDR2 sequences are SGHTA and FQGNSA. The CDR3 sequence is 12 residues long. V was trimmed by 5 bases and J by 4 bases, leaving 8 bases between them.

V and J are TRBV19 and TRBJ1-5; TRBD1 aligns across 11 bases. Trimming removed 8 bases from V and 5 bases from J; junction bases left unmatched: 2. The CDR3 is made up of 13 amino acids. The germline CDR1 and CDR2 sequences are LNHDA and SQIVND (reference sequence). The CDR3 spells CASVGQGDQPQHF. CDR3 bases: TGTGCCAGTGTGGGACAGGGGGATCAGCCCCAGCATTTT.

This chain links TRBV10-3 with TRBJ2-5, with D maybe TRBD2 (5 bases). The CDR3 consists of 13 residues. V was clipped by 3 bases and J by 4 bases, with 9 bases between them. CDR1 is ENHRY and CDR2 is SYGVKD in the germline V gene. The DNA for the CDR3 is TGTGCCATCAGTGACGGGGAACGAGAGACCCAGTACTTC. Residues: CAISDGERETQYF.

This chain joins TRBV29-1 and TRBJ2-3; 13 bases are shared with TRBD2. V lost 4 bases to trimming and J lost 4 bases; unmatched junction nucleotides: 26. This CDR3 has 22 residues. The germline gives CDR1 SQVTM, CDR2 ANQGSEA. The CDR3 here is CSVGGTPRERTSGRIGPDTQYF. The DNA of the CDR3 is TGCAGCGTTGGGGGAACACCAAGAGAGAGGACTAGCGGGAGAATCGGCCCAGATACGCAGTATTTT.

The rearrangement uses TRBV5-1 and TRBJ2-3, with a weak D call TRBD2 (7 bases). The CDR3 loop spans 18 amino acids. CDR1 and CDR2 from the germline V gene are SGHRS and YFSETQ. The ends were cut back, 4 bases at V and 0 bases at J, with 21 bases in the middle. CDR3 loop: CASSLAGGRVTSTDTQYF. CDR3 nucleotide sequence: TGCGCCAGCAGCCTAGCCGGGGGGCGGGTCACTAGCACAGATACGCAGTATTTT.

On this clone: Mismatch with germline at one junction end may stem from a read error. V usage is TRBV6-5 and J usage is TRBJ2-4; 9 bases are shared with TRBD1. Germline CDR1 reads MNHEY; CDR2 reads SVGAGI. CDR3 length: 13 residues. CDR3 in DNA: TGTGCCACCACAGGGGGCGGCAAAAACATTCAGCACTTC. Encoded protein: CATTGGGKNIQHF.

This clone was picked up one time. V usage is TRBV5-1 and J usage is TRBJ2-5, with 8 positions matching TRBD1. CDR1 and CDR2 (germline): SGHRS, YFSETQ. CDR3 length: 12 residues. The J segment lost 5 bases and the V segment lost 5 bases, leaving 2 bases of the junction unmatched. CDR3 sequence (DNA): TGCGCCAGCAGAACAGGGGGGGAGACCCAGTACTTC. Its protein is CASRTGGETQYF. Looking up the rest from reference TRBV5-1 and TRBJ2-5 gives the full variable domain: KAGVTQTPRYLIKTRGQQVTLSCSPISGHRSVSWYQQTPGQGLQFLFEYFSETQRNKGNFPGRFSGRQFSNSRSEMNVSTLELGDSALYLCASRTGGETQYFGPGTRLLVL.